Listed below are T cell receptor beta chains from one sample, sequenced in a study of blood T cell repertoires in COVID-19. The repertoire was sequenced with immunoSEQ multiplex PCR; TCRdb's copy has only in-frame clones and lacks some. The table records over 15,000 clones, approximately 90% of them present only once. What was sequenced was peripheral blood. These TCRs come from a man aged 65 to 79 with acute or convalescent COVID-19. The CDR3 runs from the conserved cysteine through the conserved F or W. Each record gives: J gene, clone size, D gene, CDR3 length, V gene, CDR3 DNA, CDR3 protein. The D gene is left open where the match is weak. A clone size is listed for some rows: how often the clone was seen (once, few, many), or a class if it is expanded.

TRBJ2-1 . TRBD1 18 TRBV9 TGTGCCAGCAGCTTAACCATTCGGAAGGGACAGGGGCCCAATGAGCAGTTCTTC CASSLTIRKGQGPNEQFF
TRBJ1-5 few TRBD1 17 TRBV4-1 TGCGCCAGCAGCCAAGAAACGGGACAGTATAGCAATCAGCCCCAGCATTTT CASSQETGQYSNQPQHF
TRBJ2-1 . TRBD1 12 TRBV5-1 TGCGCCAGCAGCTTCGACAGGGGCGAGCAGTTCTTC CASSFDRGEQFF
TRBJ1-2 . TRBD1 15 TRBV18 TGTGCCAGCTCATCGCGACAGGGGGAATGGAATGGCTACACCTTC CASSSRQGEWNGYTF
TRBJ2-1 . . 16 TRBV4-2 TGTGCCAGCAGCCAGGCGGACAGCATTTCCTACAATGAGCAGTTCTTC CASSQADSISYNEQFF
TRBJ2-7 . TRBD1 15 TRBV7-3 TGTGCCAGCAGCCCGGACAGGACGCTTTCCTACGAGCAGTACTTC CASSPDRTLSYEQYF
TRBJ2-5 . TRBD1 14 TRBV7-7 TGTGCCAGCAGCTTTACAGGGGGCCAAGAGACCCAGTACTTC CASSFTGGQETQYF
TRBJ1-2 . TRBD1 16 TRBV24-1 TGTGCCACCAGTGATTCATTCTATGACAGGGCAGGTGGCTACACCTTC CATSDSFYDRAGGYTF
TRBJ1-6 few . 18 TRBV7-2 TGTGCCAGCAGCTTAGAGCCGCCGAGGGCGCTGAATAATTCACCCCTCCACTTT CASSLEPPRALNNSPLHF
TRBJ1-4 . TRBD1 18 TRBV18 TGTGCCAGCTCACCGATGATGTCGTCGGGACAGTTTAATGAAAAACTGTTTTTT CASSPMMSSGQFNEKLFF
TRBJ1-1 . . 14 TRBV5-1 TGCGCCAGCAGCCAGGGGACGGCGGGTACTGAAGCTTTCTTT CASSQGTAGTEAFF
TRBJ2-2 once . 12 TRBV28 TGTGCCAGCAGCACTCCTACCGGGGAGCTGTTTTTT CASSTPTGELFF
TRBJ2-7 . . 15 TRBV7-9 TGTGCCAGCAGCTTACCGGTGGGTGGCGGGACCGGGCAGTACTTC CASSLPVGGGTGQYF
TRBJ2-7 . . 15 TRBV19 TGTGCCAGTAGTCCCGGCCAGGGAAATACCTACGAGCAGTACTTC CASSPGQGNTYEQYF
TRBJ2-7 few TRBD1 16 TRBV19 TGTGCCAGTAGTCCCGCGACAGGGGTTAGCTCCTACGAGCAGTACTTC CASSPATGVSSYEQYF
TRBJ2-2 . . 15 TRBV2 TGTGCCAGCAGTGAAGTTGGTAGCTTCGCCGGGGAGCTGTTTTTT CASSEVGSFAGELFF
TRBJ1-3 . TRBD1 15 TRBV5-4 TGTGCCAGCAGCCCCGGGACAGGGAGTACGAACACCATATATTTT CASSPGTGSTNTIYF
TRBJ1-2 . . 15 TRBV6-5 TGTGCCAGCAGCTATCGGGATCACCGTTTTTATGGCTACACCTTC CASSYRDHRFYGYTF
TRBJ2-7 . . 13 TRBV28 TGTGCCAGCAGTTCCCCCCAGGCCTACGAGCAGTACTTC CASSSPQAYEQYF
TRBJ2-1 . TRBD2 15 TRBV7-9 TGTGCCAGCAATCCGACTAGCGGTTCCTACAATGAGCAGTTCTTC CASNPTSGSYNEQFF
TRBJ1-1 . TRBD1 15 TRBV19 TGTGCCAGTAGTGCCCGGCAGACAGGGTACACTGAAGCTTTCTTT CASSARQTGYTEAFF
TRBJ1-2 . TRBD1 15 TRBV7-8 TGTGCCAGCAGCTCGGGACAGGGGGCGATTAATGGCTACACCTTC CASSSGQGAINGYTF
TRBJ2-1 . . 14 TRBV7-6 TGTGCCAGCAGCTTGAGTCGTTCCTACAATGAGCAGTTCTTC CASSLSRSYNEQFF
TRBJ2-5 . TRBD1 15 TRBV25-1 TGTGCCAGCAGTGAAACTACACAGGGGGCAGAGACCCAGTACTTC CASSETTQGAETQYF
TRBJ2-2 . . 15 TRBV19 TGTGCCAGTACTACCGGGACAAAAGGTGCCGGGGAGCTGTTTTTT CASTTGTKGAGELFF
TRBJ1-5 . . 13 TRBV6-5 TGTGCCAGCAGTTACGCCGGGGGGCAGCCCCAGCATTTT CASSYAGGQPQHF
TRBJ1-2 . . 15 TRBV5-4 TGTGCCAGCAGTCATCGGAGTACGGGAAACTATGGCTACACCTTC CASSHRSTGNYGYTF
TRBJ2-1 . . 15 TRBV9 TGTGCCAGCAGCGTACTGGAGGGGACCTACAATGAGCAGTTCTTC CASSVLEGTYNEQFF
TRBJ1-4 . . 11 TRBV12-3/TRBV12-4 TGTGCCAGCAGTGAACAGGAAAAACTGTTTTTT CASSEQEKLFF
TRBJ1-6 . TRBD1 14 TRBV5-1 TGCGCCAGCAGCTCCGGGACAGGGGATTCACCCCTCCACTTT CASSSGTGDSPLHF
TRBJ2-5 . TRBD2 16 TRBV11-3 TGTGCCAGCAGCTTTTCTACCGGGACTAGCGAAGAGACCCAGTACTTC CASSFSTGTSEETQYF
TRBJ2-5 . . 16 TRBV24-1 TGTGCCACCAGTGATTCTAGCGCCCAGGGACAAGAGACCCAGTACTTC CATSDSSAQGQETQYF
TRBJ2-1 . TRBD2 13 TRBV28 TGTGCCAGCTCGGGACTAGCTCTCGATGAGCAGTTCTTC CASSGLALDEQFF
TRBJ1-5 . TRBD1 13 TRBV7-8 TGTGCCAGCAGCTTTGACAGGGATCAGCCCCAGCATTTT CASSFDRDQPQHF
TRBJ1-5 once . 11 TRBV20-1 TGCAGTGCTAGCCGCGGGCAGCCCCAGCATTTT CSASRGQPQHF
TRBJ1-2 . . 14 TRBV28 TGTGCCAGCAGTTTCGGCAGCGAGGGCTATGGCTACACCTTC CASSFGSEGYGYTF
TRBJ2-1 . TRBD2 16 TRBV19 TGTGCCAGTAGTGTGCATAGCGGGAGGGCCAGTAATGAGCAGTTCTTC CASSVHSGRASNEQFF
TRBJ2-7 . . 15 TRBV28 TGTGCCAGCAGTACAGCGGGTGCTCCCCCCTACGAGCAGTACTTC CASSTAGAPPYEQYF
TRBJ1-5 . TRBD1 15 TRBV28 TGTGCCAGCAGTCACCCGACAGGGGACAATCAGCCCCAGCATTTT CASSHPTGDNQPQHF
TRBJ2-5 . TRBD2 19 TRBV4-3 TGCGCCAGCAGCCCAGATCCGCCCCTAGCGGGAGGGAGGCAAGAGACCCAGTACTTC CASSPDPPLAGGRQETQYF
TRBJ1-4 . . 16 TRBV24-1 TGTGCCACCAGTACCTCCACAGGGTCGGGCGATGAAAAACTGTTTTTT CATSTSTGSGDEKLFF
TRBJ2-7 . . 14 TRBV20-1 TGCAGTGCTAGTCCCCGGACTTTCACCTACGAGCAGTACTTC CSASPRTFTYEQYF
TRBJ2-7 . TRBD2 14 TRBV3-1/TRBV3-2 TGTGCCAGCAGCCAAGGCGCGGGAGCCTACGAGCAGTACTTC CASSQGAGAYEQYF
TRBJ2-1 few . 16 TRBV5-4 TGTGCCAGCAGCCAAGGGGGGACTACCTCCTGGGGTGAGCAGTTCTTC CASSQGGTTSWGEQFF
TRBJ1-5 . . 14 TRBV19 TGTGCCAGTAGTATTGGGAGGGTGAGTCAGCCCCAGCATTTT CASSIGRVSQPQHF
TRBJ1-5 . . 14 TRBV14 TGTGCCAGCAGCCAGATGTTCAGAAATCAGCCCCAGCATTTT CASSQMFRNQPQHF
TRBJ1-1 once TRBD1 19 TRBV27 TGTGCCAGCAGCCTCCAACCGGGACAGCCACAACTTTTGAACACTGAAGCTTTCTTT CASSLQPGQPQLLNTEAFF
TRBJ1-6 . . 15 TRBV7-9 TGTGCCAGCAGCCCCTCCGGGGGGATGGATTCACCCCTCCACTTT CASSPSGGMDSPLHF
TRBJ2-7 . TRBD1 14 TRBV5-1 TGCGCCAGCAGCCCTGGACAGGGGACACGGGAGCAGTACTTC CASSPGQGTREQYF
TRBJ2-2 . . 15 TRBV5-8 TGTGCCAGCAGCTTAGGTACCCAGGACACCGGGGAGCTGTTTTTT CASSLGTQDTGELFF
TRBJ2-3 once TRBD1 15 TRBV27 TGTGCCAGCAGTTCCGGGACAGGGATCGCAGATACGCAGTATTTT CASSSGTGIADTQYF
TRBJ2-1 . . 11 TRBV29-1 TGCAGCGTTGACAGAAACAATGAGCAGTTCTTC CSVDRNNEQFF
TRBJ1-1 . . 15 TRBV19 TGTGCCAGTAGTATTTGGACAGCCCGGAACACTGAAGCTTTCTTT CASSIWTARNTEAFF
TRBJ1-2 once TRBD1 14 TRBV5-5 TGTGCCAGCAGCCCGGACAGGTATAACTATGGCTACACCTTC CASSPDRYNYGYTF